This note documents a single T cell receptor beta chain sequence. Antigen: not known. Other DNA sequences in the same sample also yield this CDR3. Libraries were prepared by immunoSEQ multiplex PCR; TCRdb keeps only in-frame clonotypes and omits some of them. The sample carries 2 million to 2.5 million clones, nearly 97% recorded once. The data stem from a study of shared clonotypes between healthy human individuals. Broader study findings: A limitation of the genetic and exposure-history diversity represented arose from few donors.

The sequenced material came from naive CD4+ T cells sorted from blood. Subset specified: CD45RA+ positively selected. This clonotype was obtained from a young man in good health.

The CDR3 loop reads CASSLGDRNQPQHF. CDR3 bases: TGCGCCAGCAGCTTGGGGGACAGGAATCAGCCCCAGCATTTT. The chain uses TRBV5-1 and TRBJ1-5; TRBD1 agrees at 8 bases. The junction had 0 bases not matched to a gene; V was cut back by 0 bases and J by 4 bases. Germline V lookup: CDR1 SGHRS, CDR2 YFSETQ. This CDR3 is 14 amino acids long.